The 13 T cell receptor beta chains given below trace back to one sample, sequenced in a study of blood T cells in healthy people across ages. With a J-beta primer mix and a sample-barcoded 5' primer, a second PCR ran about 7 to 11 cycles. TCRdb analysed the 5' RACE reads with MiXCR anew, one entry per CDR3 protein. The repertoire holds hundreds of thousands of distinct CDR3 sequences, with more than 55% as singletons. The source material was blood. All receptors derive from a man aged 35 to 55 in good health.

CDR3 protein: CAWSVQETQYF. In nucleotides, the CDR3 is TGTGCCTGGAGTGTTCAAGAGACCCAGTACTTC. The chain has TRBV30 and TRBJ2-5, with D unclear. Germline V CDR1 and CDR2: GTSNPN, SVGIG (reference sequence). V lost 0 bases and J 2 bases, leaving 1 base between the germline ends. There are 11 residues in the CDR3.

The V call is TRBV7-9, the J call TRBJ2-1, with 7 bases aligning to TRBD2. V lost 5 bases and J lost 3; bases outside the gene matches: 10. Germline V gives CDR1 SEHNR, CDR2 FQNEAQ (reference sequence). The CDR3 runs 16 residues. CDR3 region: CASSTSTGGSYNEQFF. The CDR3 coding sequence is TGTGCCAGCAGCACTAGTACGGGAGGAAGCTACAATGAGCAGTTCTTC.

The chain recombines TRBV5-5 with TRBJ2-1; 14 nucleotides line up with TRBD2. Germline lookup yields CDR1 SGHKS and CDR2 YYEKEE (reference sequence). The CDR3 runs 18 residues. V lost 2 bases, J lost 5 bases, and 9 bases stayed unmatched. CDR3 nucleotide sequence: TGTGCCAGCAGCTTTAGGGGACTAGCGGGAGCCGGACACAATGAGCAGTTCTTC. It codes for CASSFRGLAGAGHNEQFF. Supplemented by reference TRBV5-5 and TRBJ2-1, the full variable domain reads DAGVTQSPTHLIKTRGQQVTLRCSPISGHKSVSWYQQVLGQGPQFIFQYYEKEERGRGNFPDRFSARQFPNYSSELNVNALLLGDSALYLCASSFRGLAGAGHNEQFFGPGTRLTVL.

This clonotype has a handful of counts. CDR3 sequence (DNA): TGTGCCAGCAGCTTAAACCCACCTCCTTACGAGCAGTACTTC. It translates to CASSLNPPPYEQYF. The chain employs TRBV7-6 and TRBJ2-7, with D unclear. Trimming took off 2 bases at V and 4 bases at J, with 12 bases between the two ends. Germline CDR1 and CDR2: SGHVS and FNYEAQ. This CDR3 contains 14 residues.

This clonotype occurred a few times. V is TRBV7-2 and J is TRBJ2-3; no clear D gene. The CDR3 sequence is 13 residues long. Trimming left V 10 bases short and J 6 bases short, with 17 bases between. Germline lookup yields CDR1 SGHTA and CDR2 FQGNSA. CDR3 residues: CATVLVIMDTQYF. The DNA of the CDR3 is TGTGCCACCGTCCTAGTAATTATGGATACGCAGTATTTT. The full variable domain, in which reference TRBV7-2 and TRBJ2-3 provide the parts outside the CDR3, is GAGVSQSPSNKVTEKGKDVELRCDPISGHTALYWYRQSLGQGLEFLIYFQGNSAPDKSGLPSDRFSAERTGGSVSTLTIQRTQQEDSAVYLCATVLVIMDTQYFGPGTRLTVL.

The chain combines TRBV20-1 with TRBJ2-6; a possible D gene is TRBD2 (6 bases). V was clipped by 6 bases and J by 1 base, with 19 bases between them. The CDR3 is 17 amino acids. The germline V gene has CDR1 DFQATT and CDR2 SNEGSKA (reference sequence). The CDR3 DNA follows: TGCAGTGCAATGGAGGGCGTCCTCCCGTCTGGGGCCAACGTCCTGACTTTC. Protein sequence: CSAMEGVLPSGANVLTF.

The chain employs TRBV7-3 and TRBJ2-1, with 7 bases that match TRBD2. Germline trimming cut 7 bases from V and 0 bases from J; bases unmatched to any gene: 18. The CDR3 has 19 amino acids. Germline V CDR1 and CDR2: SGHTA, FQGTGA. DNA for the CDR3: TGTGCCAGCATGCTCCGGGCTAGCGGTCCACCGAGCTCCTACAATGAGCAGTTCTTC. Its protein product is CASMLRASGPPSSYNEQFF.

This clonotype has only one observation. This chain uses TRBV7-9 with TRBJ2-1; D is uncertain. Looked up from germline, CDR1 is SEHNR and CDR2 is FQNEAQ (reference sequence). The ends were cut back, 5 bases at V and 2 bases at J, with 13 bases in the middle. This CDR3 is 15 amino acids long. Written as DNA, the CDR3 is TGTGCCAGCAGCCTCTATGCGGCTGCCTACAATGAGCAGTTCTTC. Encoded protein: CASSLYAAAYNEQFF.

The V call is TRBV28, the J call TRBJ2-1; 12 positions match TRBD2. CDR3 length: 14 residues. Germline V lookup: CDR1 MDHEN, CDR2 SYDVKM. V lost 6 bases, J lost 7 bases, and 4 bases stayed unmatched. In nucleotides, the CDR3 is TGTGCCAGCAGAGCACTAGCGGGGGGAAATGAGCAGTTCTTC. Translated, it gives CASRALAGGNEQFF. Using reference TRBV28 and TRBJ2-1 for the parts outside the CDR3, the full variable domain is DVKVTQSSRYLVKRTGEKVFLECVQDMDHENMFWYRQDPGLGLRLIYFSYDVKMKEKGDIPEGYSVSREKKERFSLILESASTNQTSMYLCASRALAGGNEQFFGPGTRLTVL.

Only a few counts were recorded for this clonotype. This sequence joins TRBV11-3 and TRBJ1-1; TRBD1 is a possible D gene (5 bases). Germline assignment: CDR1 SGHNT and CDR2 YENEEA. CDR3 length: 19 amino acids. With 2 bases removed from V and 1 base from J, the gap between germline ends came to 23 bases. CDR3 in amino acids: CASSLPRGGAGGRNTEAFF. The CDR3 DNA follows: TGTGCCAGCAGCTTACCCAGAGGAGGGGCGGGGGGGAGGAACACTGAAGCTTTCTTT.

The chain employs TRBV5-1 and TRBJ2-5; tentative D call: TRBD2 (6 bases). This CDR3 is 17 amino acids long. Germline CDR1 and CDR2: SGHRS and YFSETQ. V lost 3 bases and J lost 3, with 21 bases in between. CDR3 protein: CASSWGTDSFGKETQYF. DNA for the CDR3: TGCGCCAGCAGCTGGGGGACTGATAGTTTCGGGAAAGAGACCCAGTACTTC.

This clonotype was recorded only once. The rearrangement joins TRBV29-1 to TRBJ2-7; possible D gene TRBD2, 5 bases. The CDR3 totals 12 residues. V was shortened by 7 bases and J by 7 bases, with 17 bases between the two germline ends. CDR1 SQVTM and CDR2 ANQGSEA come from the germline V gene. The CDR3 loop is CSAASSYNEQYF. CDR3 DNA sequence: TGCAGCGCGGCTAGCTCCTACAATGAGCAGTACTTC.

V gene TRBV9 combines with J gene TRBJ2-1, with 12 bases fitting TRBD2. V lost 4 bases and J lost 4; bases outside the gene matches: 9. This CDR3 is 17 amino acids long. CDR1 and CDR2 (germline): SGDLS, YYNGEE. In DNA, the CDR3 is TGTGCCAGCAGCCCCGCTCGACTAGCGGGAGATTACAATGAGCAGTTCTTC. It codes for CASSPARLAGDYNEQFF. The full variable domain, in which reference TRBV9 and TRBJ2-1 provide the parts outside the CDR3, is DSGVTQTPKHLITATGQRVTLRCSPRSGDLSVYWYQQSLDQGLQFLIQYYNGEERAKGNILERFSAQQFPDLHSELNLSSLELGDSALYFCASSPARLAGDYNEQFFGPGTRLTVL.